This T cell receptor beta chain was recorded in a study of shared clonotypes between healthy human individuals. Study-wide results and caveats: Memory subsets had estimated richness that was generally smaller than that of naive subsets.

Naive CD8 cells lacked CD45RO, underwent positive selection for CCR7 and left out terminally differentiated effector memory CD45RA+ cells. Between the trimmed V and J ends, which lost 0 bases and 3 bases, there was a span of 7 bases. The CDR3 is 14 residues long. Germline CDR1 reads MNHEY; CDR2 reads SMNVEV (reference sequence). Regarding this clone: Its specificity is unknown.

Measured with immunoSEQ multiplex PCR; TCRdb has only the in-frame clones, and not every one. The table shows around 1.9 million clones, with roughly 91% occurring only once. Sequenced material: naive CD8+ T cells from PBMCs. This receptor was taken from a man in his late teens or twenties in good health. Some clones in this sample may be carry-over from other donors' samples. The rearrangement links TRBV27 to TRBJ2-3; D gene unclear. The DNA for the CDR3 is TGTGCCAGCAGTTTATCCCCTTTTACAGATACGCAGTATTTT. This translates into CASSLSPFTDTQYF.